The 24 T cell receptor beta chains below were found in one sample sequenced in a study of radiotherapy plus CTLA-4 blockade in lung cancer. Produced via immunoSEQ multiplex PCR; TCRdb's table is partial and in-frame only. The sample has approximately 28,000 clones, roughly 71% seen once. The input for sequencing was peripheral blood, taken from a patient treated with radiotherapy plus ipilimumab. These receptors were taken from a human donor with non-small cell lung cancer that progressed on radiotherapy plus ipilimumab.

The chain couples TRBV12-1 to TRBJ1-4. TRBV12-1 is a documented pseudogene. There are 11 residues in the CDR3. The CDR3 DNA reads TGTGCCAGCGGGGTGAATGAAAAACTGTTTTTT. Translating gives CASGVNEKLFF.

V usage is TRBV5-4 and J usage is TRBJ2-1; TRBD1 matches 8 bases. This CDR3 has 15 residues. The germline CDR1 and CDR2 sequences are SGHNT and YYREEE (reference sequence). J lost 4 bases, V lost 4 bases, and 7 bases had no gene match. The CDR3: CASSRTGLAYNEQFF. CDR3 nucleotides: TGTGCCAGCAGCCGGACAGGGCTTGCTTACAATGAGCAGTTCTTC.

The gene calls are TRBV28 and TRBJ2-5; 11 bases match TRBD2. The V gene end was trimmed by 2 bases and the J gene end by 5 bases; junction bases not matched to a gene: 7. The CDR3 totals 16 residues. Per the germline V gene, CDR1 is MDHEN and CDR2 is SYDVKM. The CDR3 nucleotides read TGTGCCAGCAGTTTAGGGGGACTAGCGGCCTTCGAGACCCAGTACTTC. Its translation is CASSLGGLAAFETQYF.

This clone has just one count. This rearrangement joins TRBV23-1 to TRBJ1-1; tentatively, D is TRBD1 (6 bases). TRBV23-1 is flagged as an ORF with uncertain function. This CDR3 spans 16 amino acids. Trimming removed 3 bases at V and 5 bases at J, with 19 bases between. CDR3 sequence reads: CASSHTHRGAETEAFF. CDR3 coding DNA: TGCGCCAGCAGTCACACCCATCGGGGGGCCGAAACTGAAGCTTTCTTT.

The chain carries TRBV25-1 and TRBJ2-7, with D unclear. The V and J ends lost 6 bases and 6 bases respectively, with 9 bases between them. CDR1 is MGHDK, CDR2 SYGVNS, per germline. The CDR3 extends over 11 amino acids. CDR3 in amino acids: CASRKQTEQYF. The CDR3 coding sequence is TGTGCCAGCAGGAAACAGACCGAGCAGTACTTC.

The rearrangement links TRBV6-5 to TRBJ2-7, with 10 bases aligning to TRBD1. Losses at the gene ends were 6 bases for V and 7 bases for J; bases not matched to a gene: 6. Germline CDR1 is MNHEY and CDR2 is SVGAGI. This CDR3 comprises 13 residues. The CDR3 here is CASRRQGAREQYF. The CDR3 nucleotides read TGTGCCAGCAGGAGACAGGGGGCGAGGGAGCAGTACTTC.

The chain is built from TRBV6-6 and TRBJ1-1, with D possibly matching TRBD1 (5 bases). Between the trimmed V and J ends, which lost 7 bases and 1 base, there was a span of 19 bases. This CDR3 contains 16 residues. Germline V gene data show CDR1 as MNHNY and CDR2 as SVGAGI (reference sequence). CDR3 nucleotides: TGTGCCAGCACCTATGGGGAGGGGCACCGGAACACTGAAGCTTTCTTT. Translated: CASTYGEGHRNTEAFF.

The chain recombines TRBV2 with TRBJ1-2; TRBD1 might be the D (5 bases). There are 14 residues in the CDR3. CDR1 is SNHLY and CDR2 is FYNNEI in the germline V gene. The V end was cut by 4 bases, the J end by 5 bases, with 14 bases between. The CDR3: CASSGPGTEYGYTF. CDR3 nucleotides: TGTGCCAGCAGTGGTCCCGGGACGGAGTATGGCTACACCTTC.

This clone was seen more than once but under ten times. This chain uses TRBV7-9 with TRBJ2-1; perhaps TRBD1 as D (6 bases). Trimming shortened V by 3 bases and J by 2 bases, and 14 bases separated the two germline ends. Per the germline V gene, CDR1 is SEHNR and CDR2 is FQNEAQ (reference sequence). The CDR3 extends over 16 amino acids. In DNA, the CDR3 is TGTGCCAGCAGCTTGAGGGGGACCCCTCCCTACAATGAGCAGTTCTTC. Encoded protein: CASSLRGTPPYNEQFF.

The chain carries TRBV28 and TRBJ2-1; D is unresolved. Trimming stripped 5 bases from V and 4 bases from J, with 21 bases between. Per germline, CDR1 MDHEN and CDR2 SYDVKM. This CDR3 has 17 residues. CDR3: CASSTFESLSSYNEQFF. Written as DNA, the CDR3 is TGTGCCAGCAGTACCTTCGAGAGTCTATCTTCTTACAATGAGCAGTTCTTC.

V gene TRBV6-5 combines with J gene TRBJ1-5, with TRBD1 as a possible D gene (5 bases). CDR1 is MNHEY and CDR2 is SVGAGI in the germline V gene. The CDR3 is 15 residues long. V shed 0 bases and J shed 4 bases, with 10 bases lying between them. DNA for the CDR3: TGTGCCAGCAGTTACTCGGGGGAGGGGAATCAGCCCCAGCATTTT. It yields the protein CASSYSGEGNQPQHF.

This sequence joins TRBV25-1 and TRBJ2-2; a possible D gene is TRBD1 (5 bases). Looked up from germline, CDR1 is MGHDK and CDR2 is SYGVNS. The CDR3 is 12 residues long. The V end was cut by 5 bases, the J end by 5 bases, with 6 bases between. CDR3 DNA: TGTGCCAGCAGTCAGGGTACCGGGGAGCTGTTTTTT. As protein: CASSQGTGELFF.

The V call is TRBV6-1, the J call TRBJ2-7; no clear D gene. The CDR3 has 15 amino acids. Germline CDR1 reads MNHNS; CDR2 reads SASEGT. Trimming shortened V by 6 bases and J by 4 bases, and 19 bases separated the two germline ends. CDR3 region: CASSPTFSTWYEQYF. As DNA, the CDR3 is TGTGCCAGCAGCCCTACCTTTAGTACCTGGTACGAGCAGTACTTC.

This clone was seen a few times. The CDR3 region is CASSEGWPSTDTQYF. In DNA, the CDR3 is TGTGCCAGCAGTGAAGGCTGGCCTAGCACAGATACGCAGTATTTT. The V and J genes are TRBV2 and TRBJ2-3; no clear D gene. CDR1 and CDR2 (germline): SNHLY, FYNNEI. Trimming removed 1 base from V and 0 bases from J, with 8 bases in between. The CDR3 is 15 residues long. The complete variable domain, with remaining parts taken from reference TRBV2 and TRBJ2-3, reads EPEVTQTPSHQVTQMGQEVILRCVPISNHLYFYWYRQILGQKVEFLVSFYNNEISEKSEIFDDQFSVERPDGSNFTLKIRSTKLEDSAMYFCASSEGWPSTDTQYFGPGTRLTVL.

The chain employs TRBV5-4 and TRBJ1-1, with TRBD1 identical over 7 bases. The V gene end was trimmed by 1 base and the J gene end by 6 bases; junction bases not matched to a gene: 3. Germline assignment: CDR1 SGHNT and CDR2 YYREEE (reference sequence). The CDR3 length is 13 residues. This chain's CDR3 is CASSLTGVAEAFF. The CDR3 DNA is TGTGCCAGCAGCTTGACAGGGGTAGCTGAAGCTTTCTTT.

This clone has just a few counts. This rearrangement joins TRBV19 to TRBJ2-3, with a possible D match to TRBD1 (6 bases). The V end lost 8 bases, the J end lost 6 bases, and 15 bases lay between the germline ends. Germline CDR1 LNHDA, CDR2 SQIVND (reference sequence). The CDR3 totals 13 residues. The DNA for the CDR3 is TGTGCCAGTCGCCCTACAGGGTCCGATACGCAGTATTTT. Protein: CASRPTGSDTQYF. Combining the CDR3 with reference TRBV19 and TRBJ2-3 gives the whole variable domain DGGITQSPKYLFRKEGQNVTLSCEQNLNHDAMYWYRQDPGQGLRLIYYSQIVNDFQKGDIAEGYSVSREKKESFPLTVTSAQKNPTAFYLCASRPTGSDTQYFGPGTRLTVL.

The J gene is TRBJ1-1, the V gene TRBV5-1; TRBD1 aligns across 7 bases. The ends lost 3 bases at V and 4 bases at J; junction bases unmatched: 6. CDR1 is SGHRS and CDR2 is YFSETQ in the germline V gene. The CDR3 contains 14 residues. The CDR3 DNA is TGCGCCAGCAGCTCCACAGGGGTGAGCACTGAAGCTTTCTTT. This translates into CASSSTGVSTEAFF.

The chain has TRBV10-3 and TRBJ2-1, with 9 bases matching TRBD1. CDR1 is ENHRY and CDR2 is SYGVKD in the germline V gene. The CDR3 extends over 13 amino acids. V gave up 4 bases and J gave up 5 bases; unmatched junction bases: 0. CDR3 amino acids: CAISGTGDNEQFF. CDR3 DNA: TGTGCCATCAGTGGGACAGGGGACAATGAGCAGTTCTTC.

Only one count was recorded for this clone. This chain uses TRBV11-2 with TRBJ1-1; D is possibly TRBD1 (6 bases). V lost 3 bases and J 7 bases, leaving 18 bases between the germline ends. CDR3 length: 15 residues. Germline CDR1 is SGHAT and CDR2 is FQNNGV. The CDR3 is CASSLSMWEGVEAFF. The CDR3 nucleotides read TGTGCCAGCAGCTTGTCAATGTGGGAGGGGGTTGAAGCTTTCTTT.

J is TRBJ2-1 and V is TRBV6-1, with 14 bases identical to TRBD2. Trimming took 6 bases from V and 7 from J; bases not matched to a gene: 5. Per the germline V gene, CDR1 is MNHNS and CDR2 is SASEGT. This CDR3 has 15 amino acids. CDR3 nucleotides: TGTGCCAGCAGGGGACTAGCGGGAGTAAATAATGAGCAGTTCTTC. Its translation is CASRGLAGVNNEQFF.

The CDR3 DNA reads TGCGCCAGCAGCCGAGGGGGAGACAGGGGGACGGGGGAGACCCAGTACTTC. Protein sequence: CASSRGGDRGTGETQYF. The chain combines TRBV4-3 with TRBJ2-5, with TRBD1 matching over 9 bases. J lost 5 bases, V lost 4 bases, and 14 bases had no gene match. Germline CDR1 and CDR2: LGHNA and YSLEER. The CDR3 covers 17 residues.

The V call is TRBV5-1, the J call TRBJ1-6; D unresolved. V lost 3 bases and J lost 7, with 11 bases in between. Per the germline V gene, CDR1 is SGHRS and CDR2 is YFSETQ. The CDR3 is 14 residues long. The CDR3 DNA reads as TGCGCCAGCAGCTGGGCCCTTGAAAATTCACCCCTCCACTTT. This gives the protein CASSWALENSPLHF.

The chain recombines TRBV27 with TRBJ2-1; 9 nucleotides agree with TRBD2. The CDR3 consists of 16 residues. The germline V gene has CDR1 MNHEY and CDR2 SMNVEV (reference sequence). Unmatched junction bases numbered 8, after V lost 4 bases and J lost 4 bases. The CDR3 is CASSSFLAGVYNEQFF. Written as DNA, the CDR3 is TGTGCCAGCAGTTCTTTCTTAGCGGGGGTTTACAATGAGCAGTTCTTC.

The chain has TRBV7-2 and TRBJ1-4; D remains unclear. Germline CDR1 reads SGHTA; CDR2 reads FQGNSA. This CDR3 region has 12 residues. The germline V and J ends were trimmed by 2 bases and 8 bases, with 6 bases remaining between them. This CDR3 is CASSLLGEKLFF. The DNA for the CDR3 is TGTGCCAGCAGCTTATTGGGGGAAAAACTGTTTTTT.